This T cell receptor (beta chain) was captured in a study of blood T cell repertoires in COVID-19. Whole-study context: The analysed material was cDNA or gDNA that came from T cells, B-cell-depleted T cells, or PBMCs.

CDR1 and CDR2 from the germline V gene are SGHRS and YFSETQ. The ends were cut back, 1 base at V and 4 bases at J, with 12 bases in the middle. The CDR3 runs to 14 residues. Per the study methods: Amplifying reference gene primers gave estimates of nucleated cell counts. Sequencing used immunoSEQ multiplex PCR; TCRdb keeps in-frame clones, though not all of them. That table is the source of V, J and clone size, and D and trimming were worked out from the DNA. The sample yields approximately 350,000 clones, 83% seen once. Sequencing input: peripheral blood. The clonotype originates from a man aged 30-40 years with active or convalescent COVID-19. The V call is TRBV5-1, the J call TRBJ2-7, with D perhaps TRBD1 (6 bases). Here the CDR3 reads CASSLRTEVYEQYF. CDR3 in DNA: TGCGCCAGCAGCTTGCGGACAGAGGTGTACGAGCAGTACTTC.